These 27 T cell receptor beta chains were sequenced from one sample in a study of glioma-infiltrating T cells. Using RNA template, CDR3s of TCR alpha and beta were amplified with iRepertoire arm-PCR. TCRdb re-derived calls from the multiplex PCR reads in MiXCR, one entry per CDR3 protein. The data show about 180,000 distinct CDR3 sequences, around 42% seen once. Sequenced: glioma tissue, nonneoplastic brain tissue, or PBMCs (not recorded which). These receptors originate from a human donor with low-grade glioma or glioblastoma, undergoing nonglioma brain surgery, or in good health (not recorded which).

The V gene is TRBV20-1, the J gene TRBJ2-3; 9 nucleotides match TRBD1. J lost 6 bases, V lost 3 bases, and 7 bases had no gene match. There are 14 residues in the CDR3. Germline V CDR1 and CDR2: DFQATT, SNEGSKA (reference sequence). The CDR3 region has the DNA TGCAGTGCTAGGGCGGACAGGGGTTTTGATACGCAGTATTTT. It specifies CSARADRGFDTQYF.

Worth noting for this clonotype: Given a much more abundant clone one base away, this may be a read error. The conserved phenylalanine or tryptophan normally closing the CDR3 is absent here, so this likely arose from a read error. The rearrangement links TRBV7-6 to TRBJ1-1; 7 bases match TRBD1. CDR1 and CDR2 (germline): SGHVS, FNYEAQ. The CDR3 is 12 residues long. Unmatched junction bases numbered 9, after V lost 7 bases and J lost 10 bases. The CDR3 DNA reads as TGTGCCAGCAACTTCGAAGGGGGCGCAGCTTTCTCT. Translation: CASNFEGGAAFS.

The rearrangement uses TRBV29-1 and TRBJ1-3, with D unclear. The germline V gene encodes CDR1 SQVTM and CDR2 ANQGSEA. The CDR3 covers 13 residues. Trimming shortened V by 4 bases and J by 3 bases, and 10 bases separated the two germline ends. The CDR3 region is CSVVREIGNTIYF. DNA for the CDR3: TGCAGCGTTGTGAGGGAAATTGGAAACACCATATATTTT. The full variable domain, with the rest looked up from reference TRBV29-1 and TRBJ1-3, is SAVISQKPSRDICQRGTSLTIQCQVDSQVTMMFWYRQQPGQSLTLIATANQGSEATYESGFVIDKFPISRPNLTFSTLTVSNMSPEDSSIYLCSVVREIGNTIYFGEGSWLTVV.

Concerning this clonotype: Given a much more abundant clone one base away, this may be a read error. This rearrangement joins TRBV7-2 to TRBJ2-1; D unresolved. Germline lookup yields CDR1 SGHTA and CDR2 FQGNSA. This CDR3 is 13 amino acids long. The CDR3 sequence is CASILIAYNEQFF. The CDR3 coding sequence is TGTGCCAGCATCTTAATTGCCTACAATGAGCAGTTCTTC.

The table lists this clonotype with many counts. V and J are TRBV20-1 and TRBJ2-2; 9 nucleotides agree with TRBD2. CDR1 and CDR2 from the germline V gene are DFQATT and SNEGSKA (reference sequence). The CDR3 spans 16 residues. Germline trimming cut 6 bases from V and 5 bases from J; bases unmatched to any gene: 13. This CDR3 reads CSATGTSSFRTGELFF. The CDR3 region has the DNA TGCAGTGCAACCGGGACTAGCTCATTTAGGACCGGGGAGCTGTTTTTT.

With respect to this clonotype: This could be a read error, since a much larger clone is one nucleotide away. This rearrangement joins TRBV6-6 to TRBJ2-2, with D uncertain. CDR1 MNHNY and CDR2 SVGAGI come from the germline V gene (reference sequence). The CDR3 is made up of 15 amino acids. V was shortened by 8 bases and J by 7 bases, with 20 bases between the two germline ends. CDR3 protein: CASSTDPRVYGELFF. The CDR3 bases are TGTGCCAGCTCTACGGACCCAAGGGTCTACGGGGAGCTGTTTTTT.

The V gene is TRBV7-2, the J gene TRBJ2-7; 10 bases are a match to TRBD1. The CDR3 consists of 15 residues. Germline V gene data show CDR1 as SGHTA and CDR2 as FQGNSA. The V and J ends lost 6 bases and 6 bases, in that order; junction bases with no gene match: 11. CDR3 bases: TGTGCCAGCAGAGCTAGACAGGGGGCGAGGACCGAGCAGTACTTC. It yields the protein CASRARQGARTEQYF.

Comments on this clonotype: The conserved final phenylalanine or tryptophan is absent from the CDR3, which likely points to a read error. The chain couples TRBV6-2 or TRBV6-3 to TRBJ2-3; D not certain. V was cut by 0 bases and J by 2 bases, with 9 bases left in between. The CDR3 loop spans 15 amino acids. CDR1 and CDR2 from the germline V gene are MNHEY and SVGEGT. CDR3 loop: CASSYSPIYTDTQYL. As DNA, the CDR3 is TGTGCCAGCAGTTACTCACCCATCTACACAGATACGCAGTATCTT.

In regard to this clonotype: This could be a read error, since a much larger clone is one nucleotide away. This chain links TRBV28 with TRBJ2-7; D might be TRBD2 (5 bases). Trimming cost V 4 bases and J 6 bases, with 16 bases left between them. The CDR3 has 14 amino acids. Germline assignment: CDR1 MDHEN and CDR2 SYDVKM. In DNA, the CDR3 is TGTGCCAGCAGTTCAGAGGGAGCTATCGGCGAGCAGTACTTC. Amino acid sequence: CASSSEGAIGEQYF.

This clonotype has just a few counts. The chain carries TRBV10-3 and TRBJ1-6, with D maybe TRBD1 (6 bases). V shed 6 bases and J shed 6 bases, with 12 bases lying between them. The germline V gene encodes CDR1 ENHRY and CDR2 SYGVKD. CDR3 length: 14 amino acids. The CDR3 loop is CAIRATGANSPLHF. CDR3 coding DNA: TGTGCCATCAGAGCGACAGGAGCTAATTCACCCCTCCACTTT.

The chain carries TRBV4-1 and TRBJ1-6; 7 nucleotides align to TRBD1. With V trimmed by 0 bases and J by 3 bases, 2 bases remained unmatched. The CDR3 runs to 16 residues. CDR1 is MGHRA and CDR2 is YSYEKL in the germline V gene. This chain's CDR3 is CASSQDGDSYNSPLHF. CDR3 nucleotides: TGCGCCAGCAGCCAAGATGGGGACAGCTATAATTCACCCCTCCACTTT.

In the case of this clonotype: A much more abundant neighbour one base away suggests this may be a read error. The chain carries TRBV28 and TRBJ2-5, with D possibly matching TRBD2 (5 bases). CDR3 length: 18 amino acids. Germline V gene lookup returns CDR1 MDHEN and CDR2 SYDVKM. V lost 2 bases and J 2 bases, leaving 21 bases between the germline ends. The CDR3 region has the DNA TGTGCCAGCAGTTTACTTAGCCTGGGAGAGGGAAATCAAGAGACCCAGTACTTC. This encodes CASSLLSLGEGNQETQYF.

This clonotype was counted at least ten times. The chain recombines TRBV6-1 with TRBJ2-3, with 7 bases identical to TRBD2. The germline gives CDR1 MNHNS, CDR2 SASEGT. Trimming removed 2 bases from V and 2 bases from J; junction bases left unmatched: 7. The CDR3 runs 16 residues. The CDR3 sequence: CASSENLSGYTDTQYF. In nucleotides, the CDR3 is TGTGCCAGCAGTGAAAACCTTAGCGGGTACACAGATACGCAGTATTTT.

This clonotype was seen many times. This sequence joins TRBV25-1 and TRBJ2-1; D may match TRBD1 or TRBD2 (5 bases each). Trimming left V 4 bases short and J 2 bases short, with 12 bases between. The CDR3 sequence is 15 residues long. The germline V gene has CDR1 MGHDK and CDR2 SYGVNS. The CDR3 loop is CASSGGPLTYNEQFF. The CDR3 coding sequence is TGTGCCAGCAGTGGGGGACCTCTCACCTACAATGAGCAGTTCTTC. The variable domain in full, with the rest retrieved from reference TRBV25-1 and TRBJ2-1, is EADIYQTPRYLVIGTGKKITLECSQTMGHDKMYWYQQDPGMELHLIHYSYGVNSTEKGDLSSESTVSRIRTEHFPLTLESARPSHTSQYLCASSGGPLTYNEQFFGPGTRLTVL.

The J gene is TRBJ2-5, the V gene TRBV11-2; D remains unclear. CDR1 is SGHAT and CDR2 is FQNNGV in the germline V gene. With 3 bases removed from V and 7 bases from J, the gap between germline ends came to 9 bases. The CDR3 spans 12 residues. Here the CDR3 DNA reads TGTGCCAGCAGCTTTGGGGAAGGGACCCAGTACTTC. It translates to CASSFGEGTQYF.

A word on this clonotype: One end of the junction is discordant with germline, which a read error may explain. V is TRBV6-1 and J is TRBJ2-1; 12 nucleotides match TRBD2. The germline gives CDR1 MNHNS, CDR2 SASEGT. CDR3 length: 16 residues. CDR3 in DNA: TGTGCCAGCAGTAAGACTAGCGGGAGTCCCTACAATGAGCAGCTCTTC. It yields the protein CASSKTSGSPYNEQLF.

In the case of this clonotype: A much larger clone lies one base from this, so it may be a read error. The chain links TRBV28 to TRBJ2-7; perhaps TRBD2 as D (6 bases). Trimming removed 8 bases from V and 2 bases from J, with 19 bases in between. Germline assignment: CDR1 MDHEN and CDR2 SYDVKM. The CDR3 has 15 residues. The CDR3 reads CASSVLSSGAYEQYF. The CDR3 nucleotides read TGTGCCAGCTCCGTTTTGAGTTCGGGGGCCTACGAGCAGTACTTC.

The J gene is TRBJ2-7, the V gene TRBV14; D may be TRBD2 (6 bases). Germline CDR1 is SGHDN and CDR2 is FVKESK. The CDR3 is 16 amino acids. V lost 3 bases, J lost 5 bases, and 20 bases lay in between. CDR3 sequence reads: CASSHFRLGGFHEQYF. DNA for the CDR3: TGTGCCAGCAGCCACTTCAGACTAGGCGGATTCCACGAGCAGTACTTC.

The chain is built from TRBV18 and TRBJ2-1, with D perhaps given as TRBD1 or TRBD2 (5 bases each). Germline CDR1 and CDR2: KGHSH and LQKENI. V shed 3 bases and J shed 8 bases, with 14 bases lying between them. This CDR3 comprises 14 residues. For the CDR3, the DNA is TGTGCCAGCTCACCTAGTGGGGACGTCGATGAGCAGTTCTTC. Protein product: CASSPSGDVDEQFF.

As to this clonotype: Given a much more abundant clone one base away, this may be a read error. V and J are TRBV28 and TRBJ2-7; no reliable D call. Trimming left V 3 bases short and J 2 bases short, with 11 bases between. Germline assignment: CDR1 MDHEN and CDR2 SYDVKM. This CDR3 spans 14 amino acids. The CDR3: CASSFERNTYEQYF. CDR3 coding DNA: TGTGCCAGCAGTTTCGAGAGGAACACCTACGAGCAGTACTTC.

The count of this clonotype is one. The junction does not match germline at one end; this may be a read error. The chain couples TRBV6-2 or TRBV6-3 to TRBJ1-5, with a possible D match to TRBD1 (6 bases). This CDR3 contains 13 residues. Germline V gene sequence: CDR1 MNHEY, CDR2 SVGEGT. The CDR3 coding sequence is TGTTCCAGCAGTTACAGTAGGGACAAGCCCCAGCATTTT. Amino acid sequence: CSSSYSRDKPQHF.

Note on this clonotype: A much larger clone lies one base from this, so it may be a read error. The rearrangement links TRBV20-1 to TRBJ2-5, with D possibly being TRBD2 (5 bases). Germline CDR1 and CDR2: DFQATT and SNEGSKA (reference sequence). The CDR3 contains 13 residues. CDR3 nucleotide sequence: TGCAGTGCTAGAGGTCCGGGTGGGGAGACCCATTACTTC. As protein: CSARGPGGETHYF.

Turning to this clonotype: An end of the junction differs from the germline gene, which may be a read error. The chain recombines TRBV20-1 with TRBJ2-5, with D perhaps TRBD1 (6 bases). CDR1 and CDR2 (germline): DFQATT, SNEGSKA (reference sequence). The CDR3 is made up of 11 amino acids. The CDR3 coding sequence is TGCAGTGATAAAGGGGGAGAGAACCAGTACTTC. Its protein product is CSDKGGENQYF.

With respect to this clonotype: The junction shows a germline mismatch at one end, possibly a read error. The chain couples TRBV4-2 to TRBJ2-7, with D possibly matching TRBD2 (6 bases). The J call may not be correct, given that the DNA end is closer to TRBJ2-1. Germline V lookup: CDR1 LGHNA, CDR2 YNFKEQ. The CDR3 spans 17 residues. The CDR3 reads CTSSQDQRVGSYNEQFF. The CDR3 DNA reads as TGTACCAGCAGCCAAGATCAGCGGGTAGGCTCCTACAATGAGCAGTTCTTC.

The chain recombines TRBV28 with TRBJ1-6; D is perhaps TRBD1 (5 bases). This CDR3 has 13 residues. Germline CDR1 is MDHEN and CDR2 is SYDVKM. The CDR3 spells CASGRDDNSPLHF. Here the CDR3 DNA reads TGTGCAAGCGGCAGGGACGATAATTCACCCCTCCACTTT.

The sample holds a few counts of this clonotype. The chain links TRBV11-2 to TRBJ2-3, with D maybe TRBD2 (6 bases). This CDR3 region has 12 residues. V shed 5 bases and J shed 6 bases, with 9 bases lying between them. CDR1 SGHAT and CDR2 FQNNGV come from the germline V gene. The CDR3 region is CASSQTRDTQYF. The CDR3 nucleotides are TGTGCCAGCAGCCAGACTAGGGATACGCAGTATTTT.

Only one count was recorded for this clonotype. A much larger clone sits a single nucleotide away, making a read error possible. The chain uses TRBV20-1 and TRBJ2-7, with D perhaps matching TRBD2 (5 bases). Trimming took off 0 bases at V and 0 bases at J, with 12 bases between the two ends. The germline CDR1 and CDR2 sequences are DFQATT and SNEGSKA (reference sequence). CDR3 length equals 15 residues. The CDR3 sequence: CSARDAGQSSYEQYF. The CDR3 DNA reads as TGCAGTGCTAGAGATGCGGGCCAGTCCTCCTACGAGCAGTACTTC.